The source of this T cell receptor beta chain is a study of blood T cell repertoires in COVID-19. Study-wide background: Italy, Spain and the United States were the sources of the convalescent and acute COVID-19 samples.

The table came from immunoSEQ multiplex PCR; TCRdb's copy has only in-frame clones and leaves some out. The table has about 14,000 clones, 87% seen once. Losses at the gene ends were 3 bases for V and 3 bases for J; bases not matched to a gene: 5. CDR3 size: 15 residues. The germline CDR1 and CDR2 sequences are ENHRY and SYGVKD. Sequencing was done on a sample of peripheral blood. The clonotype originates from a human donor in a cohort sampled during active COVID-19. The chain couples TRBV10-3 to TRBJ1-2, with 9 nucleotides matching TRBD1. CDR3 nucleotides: TGTGCCATCAGTGACCGGGACAGGGAGTACTATGGCTACACCTTC. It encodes CAISDRDREYYGYTF.